This T cell receptor beta chain was profiled in a study of shared clonotypes between healthy human individuals. For the study at large: The composition of the donors was a couple of women and a few men aged 18 to 49. A donor's plate count was three for CD4 naive and three for CD4 memory; CD8 naive had two and CD8 memory one.

The authors divided CD4+ cells into CD45RA+ naive and CD45RA-negative memory subsets. Here immunoSEQ multiplex PCR was the method, and the copy in TCRdb shows in-frame clones only, minus some. Counted here are about 2.3 million clones, approximately 93% occurring once; the ten biggest clones make up 0.39%. Germline loops: CDR1 SEHNR, CDR2 FQNEAQ (reference sequence). V lost 2 bases to trimming and J lost 1 base, with 20 bases between them. CDR3 length: 18 residues. This receptor was identified in a man younger than 35 in good health. Some clones in this sample may be carry-over from other donors' samples. V is TRBV7-9 and J is TRBJ1-1; maybe TRBD1 (5 bases). Sequenced sample: naive CD4+ T cells from PBMCs. The subset is: CD45RA+ positively selected. The CDR3 reads CASSLRGRAEATNTEAFF. CDR3 coding DNA: TGTGCCAGCAGCTTAAGGGGTCGGGCTGAGGCGACGAACACTGAAGCTTTCTTT.